This T cell receptor beta chain was sequenced during a study of shared clonotypes between healthy human individuals. As concerns this clone: The antigen remains undetermined.

Per the study methods: In the immunoSEQ data, sequences were junction-only and lacked quality scores, so filtering differed. Profiling relied on immunoSEQ multiplex PCR, and the TCRdb table lists in-frame clones only, not all of them. Clonal size and the V and J genes are those of that table, whereas D and trimming came from the DNA. The sample gives under 1 million clones, about 96% of which show up once; less than 0.25% is in the top ten. Trimming cost V 4 bases and J 6 bases, with 11 bases left between them. The CDR3 is made up of 13 amino acids. Germline V gene lookup returns CDR1 SSHAT and CDR2 FNYEAQ (reference sequence). CD45RO-negative, CCR7-selected cells formed the naive CD8 fraction, which excluded terminally differentiated effector memory CD45RA+ cells. Study-wide findings and caveats: Rarefaction revealed incomplete sorted-subset sequencing despite large depth. The represented genetic and exposure-history diversity was limited by the small number of donors.

The specimen sequenced was naive CD8+ T cells sorted from blood. This chain links TRBV7-7 with TRBJ2-3; no reliable D call. The receptor was isolated from a young man in good health. CDR3 protein: CASSSGRSDTQYF. In DNA, the CDR3 is TGTGCCAGCAGCTCTGGCCGTTCTGATACGCAGTATTTT.